The present TCR beta chain was sequenced within a study of beta chain features in type 1 diabetes. Across the study: All samples together contributed 90 million to 110 million sorted cells for examination.

Trimming stripped 4 bases from V and 10 bases from J, with 14 bases between. This CDR3 region has 14 residues. Germline lookup yields CDR1 MGHDK and CDR2 SYGVNS. A remark on this clone: What it binds is unknown.

General study findings and limits: Within each of all four CD4+ subsets, Type 1 diabetes patients had TCRB CDR3s that were moderately but significantly shorter.

The investigators reverse transcribed all of the isolated RNA, so they sequenced expressed TCRB transcripts. Assay used: immunoSEQ multiplex PCR; TCRdb lists only in-frame clones, some missing. The sample yields under 850,000 clones, about an eighth seen once. The chain is built from TRBV25-1 and TRBJ1-6, with D possibly TRBD1 on 6 matching bases. The clonotype originates from a man aged 18 to 35 with type 1 diabetes. The sample taken for sequencing was naive CD4+ T cells from blood. The CDR3 DNA reads as TGTGCCAGCAGTGTGTCGGGGGCCAACTCACCCCTCCACTTT. It encodes CASSVSGANSPLHF. Full variable domain (outside the CDR3, taken from reference TRBV25-1 and TRBJ1-6): EADIYQTPRYLVIGTGKKITLECSQTMGHDKMYWYQQDPGMELHLIHYSYGVNSTEKGDLSSESTVSRIRTEHFPLTLESARPSHTSQYLCASSVSGANSPLHFGNGTRLTVT.